The source of this T cell receptor (beta chain) is a study of T-cell memory formation after mild COVID-19. TCRdb ran MiXCR on the 5' RACE reads and lists one entry per CDR3 protein. Among 250,000 or so distinct CDR3 sequences, 8.5% to 9.5% were seen once, and the ten largest hold 20% to 25%. The V gene's germline CDR1 is MDHEN and CDR2 SYDVKM. Trimming removed 1 base from V and 4 bases from J, with 10 bases in between. The CDR3 runs 14 residues. This TCR derives from a man aged 18-30 years who had mild COVID-19 (a few samples of this study predate the infection). Cell type and time point are not known. The material sequenced was PBMCs or a T cell subset sorted from them (not recorded which). The gene calls are TRBV28 and TRBJ1-1; no firm D call. The CDR3 DNA reads TGTGCCAGCAGTTTATCCGTGGGCGGCACTGAAGCTTTCTTT. It is translated as CASSLSVGGTEAFF. The variable domain in full, completed from reference TRBV28 and TRBJ1-1, reads DVKVTQSSRYLVKRTGEKVFLECVQDMDHENMFWYRQDPGLGLRLIYFSYDVKMKEKGDIPEGYSVSREKKERFSLILESASTNQTSMYLCASSLSVGGTEAFFGQGTRLTVV.